Below are 19 T cell receptor beta chains sequenced from a single sample in a study of T cells in Graves' hyperthyroidism and ophthalmopathy. There were TCR beta CDR3 regions amplified from RNA transcripts. With the HTBI primer set, the TCR CDR3 went through a first round of RT-PCR. TCRdb processed the multiplex PCR reads anew with MiXCR; each CDR3 protein has one entry. The data show under 400,000 distinct CDR3 sequences, around 16% seen once. Sequencing input: blood. These receptors were taken from a woman aged 18-29 years with Graves' hyperthyroidism that later progressed to Graves' ophthalmopathy.

This clonotype was found many times. This chain links TRBV30 with TRBJ1-2; perhaps TRBD1 as D (5 bases). The CDR3 contains 13 residues. The germline V gene encodes CDR1 GTSNPN and CDR2 SVGIG (reference sequence). V lost 3 bases to trimming and J lost 3 bases, with 11 bases between them. CDR3 nucleotides: TGTGCCTGGAGCCTACAGGTGGACTATGGCTACACCTTC. Protein: CAWSLQVDYGYTF.

This clonotype was picked up many times. This chain links TRBV5-1 with TRBJ2-1, with D possibly called TRBD1 or TRBD2 (6 bases each). The CDR3 totals 14 residues. Germline CDR1 is SGHRS and CDR2 is YFSETQ. With 3 bases removed from V and 7 bases from J, the gap between germline ends came to 14 bases. In nucleotides, the CDR3 is TGCGCCAGCAGCTCCTGGGGGGCGGGAAATGAGCAGTTCTTC. Protein: CASSSWGAGNEQFF.

This clonotype has ten or more counts. The CDR3 region is CASSSLDAGVGLAQYF. CDR3 sequence (DNA): TGTGCCAGCAGTTCCCTGGACGCGGGCGTAGGTTTGGCCCAGTACTTC. The V call is TRBV28, the J call TRBJ2-5; maybe TRBD2 (5 bases). CDR3 size: 16 residues. The germline CDR1 and CDR2 sequences are MDHEN and SYDVKM. Deletions cut 4 bases from V and 9 bases from J, with 24 bases between.

This clonotype appeared many times. J is TRBJ2-3 and V is TRBV12-3 or TRBV12-4, with TRBD2 matching over 8 bases. CDR3 size: 15 residues. Unmatched junction bases numbered 5, after V lost 3 bases and J lost 3 bases. The CDR3 DNA reads TGTGCCAGCAGTTTCCGAGCGGGAGTAACAGATACGCAGTATTTT. This codes for CASSFRAGVTDTQYF.

There are many counts of this clonotype. The genes are TRBV30 and TRBJ1-3, with D uncertain. This CDR3 has 14 residues. The germline V and J ends were trimmed by 0 bases and 4 bases, with 10 bases remaining between them. Germline values: CDR1 GTSNPN, CDR2 SVGIG (reference sequence). For the CDR3, the DNA is TGTGCCTGGAGTGTATCCCCCAGGGGAAACACCATATATTTT. Encoded protein: CAWSVSPRGNTIYF.

This clonotype appeared a few times. This chain connects TRBV28 to TRBJ2-7, with D perhaps TRBD1 (6 bases). Matching the DNA end better, TRBJ2-1 makes the J call doubtful. The germline gives CDR1 MDHEN, CDR2 SYDVKM. The CDR3 runs to 14 residues. The CDR3 DNA follows: TGTGCCAGACTGGGAAGGGGGAGCTCCTACGAGCAGTTCTTC. It is translated as CARLGRGSSYEQFF.

This clonotype was counted ten times or more. The V and J genes are TRBV12-3 or TRBV12-4 and TRBJ2-3; 12 bases agree with TRBD2. After removal of 1 base from V and 2 bases from J, the junction contained 13 bases not matched to a gene. The CDR3 consists of 20 residues. The CDR3 DNA sequence: TGTGCCAGCAGTTTAGTCCCCCTAGCGGGAGGGCCAAGGGACACAGATACGCAGTATTTT. The encoded protein is CASSLVPLAGGPRDTDTQYF.

This clonotype was counted many times. CDR3 sequence reads: CASSQGRRASTDTQYF. For the CDR3, the DNA is TGCGCCAGCAGCCAAGGGAGGAGAGCTAGCACAGATACGCAGTATTTT. The rearrangement uses TRBV4-1 and TRBJ2-3, with D perhaps matching TRBD2 (5 bases). V was pared by 1 base and J by 0 bases, with 11 bases between. The CDR3 sequence is 16 residues long. Germline assignment: CDR1 MGHRA and CDR2 YSYEKL.

At least ten counts were recorded for this clonotype. This chain joins TRBV3-1 and TRBJ1-2; no firm D call. Trimming removed 2 bases from V and 8 bases from J, with 9 bases in between. CDR1 is LGHDT, CDR2 YNNKEL, per germline (reference sequence). The CDR3 totals 12 residues. The CDR3, as DNA: TGTGCCAGCAGCCAAAACGGTCAGGGCTACACCTTC. It is translated as CASSQNGQGYTF.

This chain uses TRBV25-1 with TRBJ1-6; no reliable D call. From germline, CDR1 is MGHDK and CDR2 SYGVNS. The CDR3 is 13 residues long. The germline V and J ends were trimmed by 6 bases and 3 bases, with 6 bases remaining between them. The CDR3 bases are TGTGCCAGCAGCCCCTTCTATAATTCACCCCTCCACTTT. Its translation is CASSPFYNSPLHF. Filled out from reference TRBV25-1 and TRBJ1-6, the complete variable domain reads EADIYQTPRYLVIGTGKKITLECSQTMGHDKMYWYQQDPGMELHLIHYSYGVNSTEKGDLSSESTVSRIRTEHFPLTLESARPSHTSQYLCASSPFYNSPLHFGNGTRLTVT.

This clonotype occurred many times. J is TRBJ2-1 and V is TRBV28; 9 bases map to TRBD2. In germline, CDR1 is MDHEN, CDR2 SYDVKM. Trimming at V came to 7 bases and at J to 9 bases, leaving 7 bases not matched to a gene. This CDR3 spans 13 amino acids. In DNA form, the CDR3 reads TGTGCCAGCACGGGCGGGAGGGCAATTGAGCAGTTCTTC. This translates into CASTGGRAIEQFF.

In its sample, this clonotype was seen many times. This chain connects TRBV7-8 to TRBJ2-7; D is unresolved. The ends were cut back, 3 bases at V and 6 bases at J, with 12 bases in the middle. The CDR3 totals 13 residues. Germline CDR1 reads SGHVS; CDR2 reads FQNEAQ. CDR3 sequence reads: CASSFGSLREQYF. The CDR3 DNA reads TGTGCCAGCAGCTTCGGGTCTCTGCGCGAGCAGTACTTC.

This clonotype was seen many times. V gene TRBV7-2 combines with J gene TRBJ2-7; the match to TRBD2 covers 7 bases. In germline, CDR1 is SGHTA, CDR2 FQGNSA. V dropped 6 bases and J dropped 2; count of bases not matched to a gene: 7. The CDR3 covers 14 residues. The CDR3 sequence: CASSRTGLTYEQYF. CDR3 sequence (DNA): TGTGCCAGCAGTCGAACGGGACTAACCTACGAGCAGTACTTC. Combining the CDR3 with reference TRBV7-2 and TRBJ2-7 gives the whole variable domain GAGVSQSPSNKVTEKGKDVELRCDPISGHTALYWYRQSLGQGLEFLIYFQGNSAPDKSGLPSDRFSAERTGGSVSTLTIQRTQQEDSAVYLCASSRTGLTYEQYFGPGTRLTVT.

This clonotype was seen at least ten times. The rearrangement uses TRBV20-1 and TRBJ1-1; D is uncertain. V lost 1 base and J lost 10, with 13 bases in between. Per the germline V gene, CDR1 is DFQATT and CDR2 is SNEGSKA (reference sequence). The CDR3 length is 12 residues. CDR3 protein: CSARGYKPSAFF. The CDR3 nucleotides are TGCAGTGCTAGAGGCTACAAGCCTTCAGCTTTCTTT.

The chain employs TRBV9 and TRBJ2-3; unclear D gene. Trimming removed 2 bases from V and 2 bases from J, with 15 bases in between. The CDR3 consists of 16 residues. Germline lookup yields CDR1 SGDLS and CDR2 YYNGEE. CDR3 nucleotide sequence: TGTGCCAGCAGCGTCTTCGGCCGGAGCCACACAGATACGCAGTATTTT. Protein sequence: CASSVFGRSHTDTQYF.

At least ten counts were recorded for this clonotype. J is TRBJ2-7 and V is TRBV20-1, with 8 bases lining up with TRBD1. Germline CDR1 is DFQATT and CDR2 is SNEGSKA (reference sequence). The V gene end was trimmed by 8 bases and the J gene end by 2 bases; junction bases not matched to a gene: 8. CDR3 size: 13 residues. The CDR3 DNA reads TGCAGTACAGGGGGGTCCAGGGCCTACGAGCAGTACTTC. It yields the protein CSTGGSRAYEQYF.

Only a few counts were recorded for this clonotype. The rearrangement uses TRBV19 and TRBJ2-1; 9 bases are shared with TRBD1. The CDR3 covers 15 residues. J was trimmed by 5 bases and V by 3 bases; bases with no gene match: 5. Germline V gives CDR1 LNHDA, CDR2 SQIVND (reference sequence). CDR3 nucleotide sequence: TGTGCCAGTAGTATGCGGGACAGGGTGCACAATGAGCAGTTCTTC. Translated: CASSMRDRVHNEQFF.

The rearrangement joins TRBV9 to TRBJ2-5; TRBD1 aligns across 11 bases. With 1 base clipped from V and 3 bases from J, the junction kept 5 bases outside the gene matches. This CDR3 has 16 amino acids. Germline V gene sequence: CDR1 SGDLS, CDR2 YYNGEE. In nucleotides, the CDR3 is TGTGCCAGCAGCGTAAGGACAGGGGGCAAGGAAGAGACCCAGTACTTC. Translating gives CASSVRTGGKEETQYF.

In its sample, this clonotype was seen a few times. The genes are TRBV4-2 and TRBJ2-3; a weak D match, TRBD2 (7 bases). Trimming pared 1 base from V and 1 base from J, leaving 12 bases between. CDR1 is LGHNA and CDR2 is YNFKEQ in the germline V gene. The CDR3 is 16 residues long. CDR3 nucleotide sequence: TGTGCCAGCAGCCAAGGGGGGCTAGCGGGCACAGATACGCAGTATTTT. Its translation: CASSQGGLAGTDTQYF.